The TCR beta chain described here comes from a study of T-cell memory formation after mild COVID-19. Broader study findings: Cross-reactive memory seemingly joined, as some responding clones were found in pre-infection memory. Clones contracting across day 15 to 85 had a balanced CD4/CD8 profile; later expanding clones leaned CD4+. CD4+ contracting clones lay mainly in CM and EM, CD8+ ones in EMRA.

UMIs and sample barcodes were carried by the TCR alpha and TCR beta cDNA libraries that 5'RACE produced using constant-segment primers. Via MiXCR, TCRdb re-called the 5' RACE reads, giving one row per CDR3 protein. The table lists fewer than 650,000 distinct CDR3 sequences, roughly 17% of them singletons. This clonotype has only one observation. Its specificity is not known. Trimming cost V 1 base and J 5 bases, with 17 bases left between them. CDR3 length equals 15 residues. Germline loops: CDR1 DFQATT, CDR2 SNEGSKA (reference sequence). Sequenced sample: PBMCs or a T cell subset sorted from them (not recorded which). This TCR was recovered from an adult woman who had mild COVID-19 (a few samples of this study predate the infection). Cell type and time point are not known. The gene calls are TRBV20-1 and TRBJ2-5; the D gene is possibly TRBD2 (5 bases). The CDR3 spells CSARVGRGSLETQYF. The CDR3 coding sequence is TGCAGTGCTAGAGTTGGTCGAGGGAGTCTGGAGACCCAGTACTTC.